This entry describes one T cell receptor (beta chain). Its antigen remains unknown. Measured with immunoSEQ multiplex PCR; TCRdb has only the in-frame clones, and not every one. The sample has some 120,000 clones, roughly 92% seen once. The sample is drawn from a study of graft-versus-host responses after intestinal transplantation. The CDR3 totals 12 residues. V was shortened by 7 bases and J by 7 bases, with 14 bases between the two germline ends. Germline assignment: CDR1 SGHNT and CDR2 YYREEE (reference sequence). Here the sequenced sample was unstimulated CD4+ T cells sorted from spleen or lymph node cells, taken before transplant. The TCR comes from a human donor who was the organ donor for an intestinal transplant. V and J are TRBV5-4 and TRBJ2-5, with D maybe TRBD2 (6 bases). The CDR3 DNA sequence: TGTGCCAGCGGGACTGACTCGACGACCCAGTACTTC. Translated, it gives CASGTDSTTQYF.